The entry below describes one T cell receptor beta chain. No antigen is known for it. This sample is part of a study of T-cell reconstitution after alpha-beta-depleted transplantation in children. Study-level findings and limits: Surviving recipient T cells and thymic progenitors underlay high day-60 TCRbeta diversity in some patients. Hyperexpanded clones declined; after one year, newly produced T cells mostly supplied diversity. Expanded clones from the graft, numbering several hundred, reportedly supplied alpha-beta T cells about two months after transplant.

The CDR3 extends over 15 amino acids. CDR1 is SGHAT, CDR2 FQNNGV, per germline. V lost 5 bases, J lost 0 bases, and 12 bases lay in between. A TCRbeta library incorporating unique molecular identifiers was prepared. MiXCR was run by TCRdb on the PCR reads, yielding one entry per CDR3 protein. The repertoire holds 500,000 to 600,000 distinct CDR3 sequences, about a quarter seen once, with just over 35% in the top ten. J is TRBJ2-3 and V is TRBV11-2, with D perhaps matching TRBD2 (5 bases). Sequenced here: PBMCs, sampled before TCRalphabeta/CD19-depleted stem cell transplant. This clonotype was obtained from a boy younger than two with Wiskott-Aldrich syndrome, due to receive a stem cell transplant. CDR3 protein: CASSLRWTSTDTQYF. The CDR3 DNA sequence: TGTGCCAGCAGCCTAAGGTGGACTAGCACAGATACGCAGTATTTT.